These 28 T cell receptor beta chains share one sample of origin, sequenced in a study of T cells in Graves' hyperthyroidism and ophthalmopathy. Regions amplified from RNA transcripts were the TCR beta CDR3 regions. In the first-round RT-PCR of the TCR CDR3, the HTBI primer set was used. TCRdb itself ran the multiplex PCR reads through MiXCR, one entry per CDR3 protein. This sample has around 350,000 distinct CDR3 sequences, with roughly 19% found just once. Sequencing was performed on blood. The receptors stem from a woman younger than 35 with Graves' hyperthyroidism.

This clonotype was seen many times. The rearrangement links TRBV7-2 to TRBJ1-2; D gene uncertain. This CDR3 has 14 residues. Germline CDR1 is SGHTA and CDR2 is FQGNSA. With 5 bases removed from V and 2 bases from J, the gap between germline ends came to 12 bases. CDR3 amino acids: CASSEGRANYGYTF. The DNA for the CDR3 is TGTGCCAGCAGCGAGGGCCGGGCCAACTATGGCTACACCTTC.

This clonotype was recorded at least ten times. This chain connects TRBV7-2 to TRBJ2-5; D gene unclear. Germline CDR1 reads SGHTA; CDR2 reads FQGNSA. Trimming shortened V by 1 base and J by 5 bases, and 11 bases separated the two germline ends. The CDR3 length is 14 residues. This CDR3 is CASSLDANGETQYF. CDR3 in DNA: TGTGCCAGCAGCTTAGACGCTAATGGGGAGACCCAGTACTTC.

This clonotype was observed many times. DNA for the CDR3: TGTGCCAGCAGCGGCCGGACAGGGGATAATTCACCCCTCCACTTT. Translated, it gives CASSGRTGDNSPLHF. The chain recombines TRBV6-1 with TRBJ1-6; 9 bases line up with TRBD1. V lost 6 bases to trimming and J lost 5 bases; unmatched junction nucleotides: 5. The CDR3 is made up of 15 amino acids. Germline V gives CDR1 MNHNS, CDR2 SASEGT.

This clonotype was counted ten times or more. This may be a read error, as it is one base from a much larger clone. The CDR3 sequence: CASSLSRGIIEAFF. DNA for the CDR3: TGTGCCAGCAGTCTATCCCGGGGGATCATTGAAGCTTTCTTT. This chain connects TRBV12-3 or TRBV12-4 to TRBJ1-1, with D possibly TRBD1 on 5 matching bases. Trimming left V 5 bases short and J 7 bases short, with 17 bases between. The CDR3 runs to 14 residues.

This clonotype was observed many times. Here the CDR3 DNA reads TGTGCCAGCAGTTTATCGCCCGGACAGGGTCGTGCCGGGGAGCTGTTTTTT. It translates to CASSLSPGQGRAGELFF. The V call is TRBV27, the J call TRBJ2-2; the match to TRBD1 covers 8 bases. V lost 0 bases to trimming and J lost 6 bases; unmatched junction nucleotides: 9. The CDR3 runs 17 residues. Germline loops: CDR1 MNHEY, CDR2 SMNVEV (reference sequence).

This clonotype has ten or more counts. This sequence joins TRBV20-1 and TRBJ1-5; 8 nucleotides line up with TRBD1. V was clipped by 0 bases and J by 2 bases; unmatched bases: 6. CDR3 length: 16 residues. Looked up from germline, CDR1 is DFQATT and CDR2 is SNEGSKA (reference sequence). CDR3 sequence reads: CSARDQGQGGNQPQHF. DNA for the CDR3: TGCAGTGCTAGAGATCAAGGACAGGGAGGCAATCAGCCCCAGCATTTT.

This clonotype was detected ten times or more. The chain employs TRBV11-1 and TRBJ2-5; 9 bases align to TRBD1. Losses at the gene ends were 4 bases for V and 4 bases for J; bases not matched to a gene: 7. This CDR3 contains 15 residues. CDR1 and CDR2 (germline): SGHAT, FQDESV (reference sequence). The CDR3, as DNA: TGTGCCAGCAGCTCACAGGGGGCGCGGGGAGAGACCCAGTACTTC. As protein: CASSSQGARGETQYF.

In its sample, this clonotype was seen many times. The chain is built from TRBV13 and TRBJ2-7; D call uncertain. V gave up 2 bases and J gave up 6 bases, with 2 bases separating them. CDR3 size: 10 residues. CDR1 PRHDT and CDR2 FYEKMQ come from the germline V gene (reference sequence). The CDR3, as DNA: TGTGCCAGCAGCTTACTCGAGCAGTACTTC. This gives the protein CASSLLEQYF.

This clonotype was seen at least ten times. The chain combines TRBV6-1 with TRBJ1-1; D is ambiguous. CDR1 is MNHNS, CDR2 SASEGT, per germline. The CDR3 is made up of 13 amino acids. V lost 2 bases, J lost 5 bases, and 9 bases lay in between. The CDR3 DNA is TGTGCCAGCAGTGAAAGGCAGGAGACTGAAGCTTTCTTT. Protein: CASSERQETEAFF.

The gene calls are TRBV6-4 and TRBJ2-5; 9 nucleotides line up with TRBD1. V trimming: 8 bases; J trimming: 5 bases; junction bases outside the gene matches: 9. Per the germline V gene, CDR1 is MRHNA and CDR2 is SNTAGT. The CDR3 runs to 14 residues. The chain's CDR3 is CASGEGQGWETQYF. The DNA for the CDR3 is TGTGCCAGCGGGGAGGGACAGGGTTGGGAGACCCAGTACTTC.

This clonotype was seen repeatedly, ten times or more. The chain couples TRBV6-1 to TRBJ1-2; maybe TRBD1 (6 bases). CDR3 length: 14 amino acids. Germline V gives CDR1 MNHNS, CDR2 SASEGT. V was clipped by 6 bases and J by 4 bases, with 15 bases between them. The CDR3 here is CASREQGWFYGYTF. The CDR3 DNA reads TGTGCCAGCAGGGAACAGGGTTGGTTCTATGGCTACACCTTC.

In its sample, this clonotype was seen many times. A junction boundary mismatches the germline segment, possibly from a read error. The chain recombines TRBV7-8 with TRBJ1-2; D perhaps matches TRBD1 (6 bases). CDR1 is SGHVS and CDR2 is FQNEAQ in the germline V gene. This CDR3 region has 14 residues. The CDR3 region is CASSLGGGHYGYTF. The CDR3 DNA reads as TGTGCCAGCAGCTTAGGCGGGGGACACTACGGCTACACCTTC.

This chain joins TRBV9 and TRBJ1-2; tentative D call: TRBD1 (5 bases). V was pared by 4 bases and J by 6 bases, with 13 bases between. This CDR3 has 13 residues. CDR1 and CDR2 from the germline V gene are SGDLS and YYNGEE. The CDR3 loop reads CASSPAGYDGYTF. In nucleotides, the CDR3 is TGTGCCAGCAGCCCCGCAGGGTACGATGGCTACACCTTC.

This clonotype has a count of ten or more. V and J are TRBV24-1 and TRBJ1-1, with TRBD1 matching 11 bases. V shed 8 bases and J 1 base; nucleotides not matched to a gene: 8. The CDR3 sequence is 16 residues long. Germline-derived CDR1 and CDR2 are KGHDR and SFDVKD. Written as DNA, the CDR3 is TGTGCCACCACCGGGGACAGGGGGATCCGGAACACTGAAGCTTTCTTT. This sequence encodes CATTGDRGIRNTEAFF.

With respect to this clonotype: With a much larger clone just one base away, this may be a read error. Since no conserved phenylalanine or tryptophan closes the CDR3, a read error is the likely cause. The chain has TRBV19 and TRBJ1-5; TRBD1 might be the D (6 bases). V shed 1 base and J shed 6 bases, with 13 bases lying between them. The CDR3 has 15 residues. The germline V gene encodes CDR1 LNHDA and CDR2 SQIVND (reference sequence). The CDR3 loop is CASSIVGGPGQPQHY. The CDR3 coding sequence is TGTGCCAGTAGTATAGTCGGGGGGCCGGGTCAGCCCCAGCATTAT.

This clonotype was seen repeatedly, ten times or more. The V and J genes are TRBV11-2 and TRBJ1-3; perhaps TRBD1 as D (5 bases). The CDR3 totals 16 residues. V lost 5 bases and J 1 base, leaving 15 bases between the germline ends. From germline, CDR1 is SGHAT and CDR2 FQNNGV. The CDR3 is CASSRSHRRSGNTIYF. CDR3 bases: TGTGCCAGCAGCCGTTCCCACAGGCGATCTGGAAACACCATATATTTT.

This clonotype was detected many times. V is TRBV18 and J is TRBJ1-2, with TRBD1 identical over 10 bases. CDR1 KGHSH and CDR2 LQKENI come from the germline V gene. This CDR3 region has 16 residues. V trimming: 2 bases; J trimming: 4 bases; junction bases outside the gene matches: 7. The CDR3 nucleotides read TGTGCCAGCTCACCATTGACAGGGGGCCAAGTCTATGGCTACACCTTC. Its protein product is CASSPLTGGQVYGYTF.

The chain employs TRBV11-2 and TRBJ2-7; D gene uncertain. Trimming stripped 0 bases from V and 2 bases from J, with 11 bases between. CDR1 and CDR2 from the germline V gene are SGHAT and FQNNGV. The CDR3 is 15 residues long. CDR3: CASSLDGRPPYEQYF. The DNA of the CDR3 is TGTGCCAGCAGCTTAGACGGCAGACCACCCTACGAGCAGTACTTC.

There are many counts of this clonotype. CDR3 in DNA: TGTGCCAGCAGCCGAACGAACACTGAAGCTTTCTTT. Its translation is CASSRTNTEAFF. J is TRBJ1-1 and V is TRBV13; D is unresolved. The V end lost 5 bases, the J end lost 1 base, and 5 bases lay between the germline ends. Per the germline V gene, CDR1 is PRHDT and CDR2 is FYEKMQ (reference sequence). The CDR3 totals 12 residues.

This clonotype was seen many times. The chain couples TRBV11-1 to TRBJ2-5; 7 nucleotides match TRBD2. The CDR3 covers 17 residues. Germline V gene lookup returns CDR1 SGHAT and CDR2 FQDESV (reference sequence). Losses at the gene ends were 0 bases for V and 2 bases for J; bases not matched to a gene: 9. DNA for the CDR3: TGTGCCAGCAGCTTAGCAGGCGGAGCGGGGTGGCAAGAGACCCAGTACTTC. It is translated as CASSLAGGAGWQETQYF.

This clonotype was recorded many times. V usage is TRBV4-1 and J usage is TRBJ1-3; D unresolved. Trimming shortened V by 1 base and J by 0 bases, and 7 bases separated the two germline ends. The germline gives CDR1 MGHRA, CDR2 YSYEKL. The CDR3 contains 15 residues. The CDR3 region has the DNA TGCGCCAGCAGCCAAGGACTGCTCTCTGGAAACACCATATATTTT. Its translation: CASSQGLLSGNTIYF.

This clonotype appeared a few times. The rearrangement links TRBV9 to TRBJ2-5, with D possibly being TRBD2 (5 bases). V was clipped by 5 bases and J by 7 bases, with 15 bases between them. This CDR3 has 13 residues. The V gene's germline CDR1 is SGDLS and CDR2 YYNGEE. CDR3 nucleotides: TGTGCCAGCAGTCATGAGCCAGAGGGGACCCAGTACTTC. It is translated as CASSHEPEGTQYF.

This clonotype came up many times. The chain combines TRBV2 with TRBJ1-2, with D maybe TRBD1 (6 bases). The CDR3 extends over 13 amino acids. Trimming took 6 bases from V and 6 from J, leaving 14 bases between them. In germline, CDR1 is SNHLY, CDR2 FYNNEI. DNA of the CDR3: TGTGCCAGCAGCCCTGAGGGGGGCCATGGCTACACCTTC. This codes for CASSPEGGHGYTF.

The chain is built from TRBV7-3 and TRBJ1-1; no clear D gene. The V and J ends lost 2 bases and 10 bases respectively, with 11 bases between them. The CDR3 length is 12 residues. Germline V lookup: CDR1 SGHTA, CDR2 FQGTGA. For the CDR3, the DNA is TGTGCCAGCAGCTTAGAGGTGGTGCGAGCTTTCTTT. Amino acids: CASSLEVVRAFF.

This clonotype has a handful of counts. The chain is built from TRBV3-1 and TRBJ1-5; D perhaps matches TRBD1 (5 bases). V lost 5 bases, J lost 9 bases, and 14 bases lay in between. The germline V gene has CDR1 LGHDT and CDR2 YNNKEL (reference sequence). The CDR3 sequence is 13 residues long. Written as DNA, the CDR3 is TGTGCCAGCAGCTTGGGACGGCAAGGGCCCCAGCATTTT. Encoded protein: CASSLGRQGPQHF.

This chain uses TRBV12-3 or TRBV12-4 with TRBJ1-3; the D gene is possibly TRBD1 (5 bases). V lost 6 bases, J lost 5 bases, and 11 bases lay in between. This CDR3 is 13 amino acids long. CDR3 DNA sequence: TGTGCCAGCAGCTCGACAGTTCGAAACACCATATATTTT. It specifies CASSSTVRNTIYF.

This clonotype was found many times. The chain has TRBV11-3 and TRBJ1-1, with TRBD1 identical over 7 bases. The V gene end was trimmed by 4 bases and the J gene end by 4 bases; junction bases not matched to a gene: 3. CDR3 length: 13 amino acids. Germline V CDR1 and CDR2: SGHNT, YENEEA. CDR3 nucleotide sequence: TGTGCCAGCAGCTCAGGGGGGGTCACTGAAGCTTTCTTT. Its protein is CASSSGGVTEAFF. Filled out from reference TRBV11-3 and TRBJ1-1, the complete variable domain reads EAGVVQSPRYKIIEKKQPVAFWCNPISGHNTLYWYLQNLGQGPELLIRYENEEAVDDSQLPKDRFSAERLKGVDSTLKIQPAELGDSAVYLCASSSGGVTEAFFGQGTRLTVV.

CDR3 amino acids: CASSSRTGAAYEQYF. The DNA of the CDR3 is TGTGCCAGCAGTTCCCGGACAGGGGCGGCCTACGAGCAGTACTTC. This chain links TRBV6-5 with TRBJ2-7; 9 nucleotides align to TRBD1. The V gene end was trimmed by 4 bases and the J gene end by 2 bases; junction bases not matched to a gene: 6. Germline V gene data show CDR1 as MNHEY and CDR2 as SVGAGI. The length of the CDR3 is 15 residues.